A single sample is the source of the 13 T cell receptor beta chains below, sequenced in a study of T cells in localized non-small cell lung cancer. Measured with immunoSEQ multiplex PCR; TCRdb has only the in-frame clones, and not every one. This table holds approximately 15,000 clones, about 89% found once. Sequenced material: peripheral blood mononuclear cells, taken before any cancer treatment. These receptors were taken from a male donor aged 60 or over with stage II lung adenocarcinoma.

The chain joins TRBV18 to TRBJ2-7; TRBD1 agrees at 7 bases. CDR3 length: 13 residues. Germline V CDR1 and CDR2: KGHSH, LQKENI. V trimming: 0 bases; J trimming: 7 bases; junction bases outside the gene matches: 3. This chain's CDR3 is CASSPPTGREQYF. CDR3 coding DNA: TGTGCCAGCTCACCACCGACAGGGCGGGAGCAGTACTTC.

The V gene is TRBV7-9, the J gene TRBJ2-7; maybe TRBD2 (5 bases). The CDR3 totals 15 residues. CDR1 is SEHNR, CDR2 FQNEAQ, per germline (reference sequence). V shed 1 base and J shed 1 base, with 11 bases lying between them. CDR3 sequence reads: CASSLDHSGSYEQYF. DNA of the CDR3: TGTGCCAGCAGCTTAGATCACAGCGGTTCCTACGAGCAGTACTTC.

The chain couples TRBV6-1 to TRBJ1-1; D is possibly TRBD1 (5 bases). Germline CDR1 is MNHNS and CDR2 is SASEGT. This CDR3 is 14 amino acids long. Trimming left V 5 bases short and J 8 bases short, with 18 bases between. CDR3 in DNA: TGTGCCAGCAGTTGGAGTTCCGGGACCCGAGAAGCTTTCTTT. Translation gives CASSWSSGTREAFF.

The chain couples TRBV19 to TRBJ2-5, with D maybe TRBD1 (5 bases). The CDR3 spans 14 residues. Germline V lookup: CDR1 LNHDA, CDR2 SQIVND (reference sequence). The V gene lost 8 bases and the J gene lost 5 bases, with 18 bases spanning the gap. The CDR3 here is CASANRKAGETQYF. CDR3 nucleotide sequence: TGTGCCAGTGCTAACAGGAAGGCCGGGGAGACCCAGTACTTC.

Notes on this clone: The sample has other DNA sequences that encode this CDR3 too. V is TRBV19 and J is TRBJ2-1, with TRBD2 identical over 7 bases. Germline V gives CDR1 LNHDA, CDR2 SQIVND (reference sequence). The CDR3 loop spans 15 amino acids. V lost 1 base to trimming and J lost 7 bases; unmatched junction nucleotides: 7. The CDR3, as DNA: TGTGCCAGTAGTATAGGGGGGAGGGCCGGGAATGAGCAGTTCTTC. This sequence encodes CASSIGGRAGNEQFF.

The rearrangement joins TRBV5-4 to TRBJ2-1; 10 bases map to TRBD1. There are 15 residues in the CDR3. The V gene's germline CDR1 is SGHNT and CDR2 YYREEE (reference sequence). V lost 2 bases and J lost 5; bases outside the gene matches: 4. CDR3 sequence (DNA): TGTGCCAGCAGCTTCAGACAGGGGGCCAACAATGAGCAGTTCTTC. It translates to CASSFRQGANNEQFF. The complete variable domain, with remaining parts taken from reference TRBV5-4 and TRBJ2-1, reads ETGVTQSPTHLIKTRGQQVTLRCSSQSGHNTVSWYQQALGQGPQFIFQYYREEENGRGNFPPRFSGLQFPNYSSELNVNALELDDSALYLCASSFRQGANNEQFFGPGTRLTVL.

The chain is built from TRBV11-2 and TRBJ1-4; 9 bases are shared with TRBD1. CDR1 SGHAT and CDR2 FQNNGV come from the germline V gene. CDR3 size: 15 residues. V dropped 2 bases and J dropped 7; count of bases not matched to a gene: 5. CDR3 protein: CASSLTTGGGEKLFF. CDR3 DNA sequence: TGTGCCAGCAGCTTAACGACAGGGGGAGGTGAAAAACTGTTTTTT. Variable domain in full (rest from reference TRBV11-2 and TRBJ1-4): EAGVAQSPRYKIIEKRQSVAFWCNPISGHATLYWYQQILGQGPKLLIQFQNNGVVDDSQLPKDRFSAERLKGVDSTLKIQPAKLEDSAVYLCASSLTTGGGEKLFFGSGTQLSVL.

This chain connects TRBV6-6 to TRBJ1-2; D not resolved. Germline lookup yields CDR1 MNHNY and CDR2 SVGAGI (reference sequence). CDR3 length: 14 amino acids. Trimming removed 2 bases at V and 6 bases at J, with 13 bases between. CDR3 nucleotide sequence: TGTGCCAGCAGTTACAGGAGGGCCGAAGATGGCTACACCTTC. This codes for CASSYRRAEDGYTF.

V usage is TRBV9 and J usage is TRBJ1-3; D uncertain. The germline V gene encodes CDR1 SGDLS and CDR2 YYNGEE. The V end lost 3 bases, the J end lost 1 base, and 11 bases lay between the germline ends. The CDR3 is made up of 15 amino acids. CDR3 region: CASSDERESGNTIYF. As DNA, the CDR3 is TGTGCCAGCAGCGACGAACGGGAGTCTGGAAACACCATATATTTT.

The J gene is TRBJ2-5, the V gene TRBV29-1, with TRBD1 as a possible D gene (6 bases). Germline loops: CDR1 SQVTM, CDR2 ANQGSEA. V was pared by 7 bases and J by 3 bases, with 21 bases between. The CDR3 consists of 15 residues. CDR3: CSASPTGYLKETQYF. CDR3 nucleotides: TGCAGCGCCTCCCCCACAGGGTATCTAAAAGAGACCCAGTACTTC.

The V gene is TRBV30, the J gene TRBJ2-2, with TRBD2 matching over 13 bases. There are 17 residues in the CDR3. Germline V CDR1 and CDR2: GTSNPN, SVGIG (reference sequence). Trimming took 5 bases from V and 5 from J; bases not matched to a gene: 11. CDR3 nucleotides: TGTGCCTGGGGGGGACTAGCGGGGACCTCGGGAACCGGGGAGCTGTTTTTT. Translated: CAWGGLAGTSGTGELFF.

The V gene is TRBV10-3, the J gene TRBJ2-7, with 11 bases that match TRBD1. The CDR3 totals 13 residues. The ends lost 10 bases at V and 3 bases at J; junction bases unmatched: 5. Germline V gives CDR1 ENHRY, CDR2 SYGVKD. The CDR3 reads CATSGTGGYEQYF. DNA of the CDR3: TGTGCCACCTCCGGGACAGGGGGCTACGAGCAGTACTTC.

This chain uses TRBV19 with TRBJ2-3, with TRBD1 matching 8 bases. Looked up from germline, CDR1 is LNHDA and CDR2 is SQIVND (reference sequence). The CDR3 has 15 amino acids. Germline trimming cut 3 bases from V and 4 bases from J; bases unmatched to any gene: 6. Written as DNA, the CDR3 is TGTGCCAGTAGTATTCGAAGGACAGGGCCAGATACGCAGTATTTT. Its protein is CASSIRRTGPDTQYF.